The text below deals with one T cell receptor (beta chain). Relative to the germline gene, one junction end is altered; a read error may explain this. These data come from a study of blood T cells in healthy people across ages. Germline V gene lookup returns CDR1 WSHSY and CDR2 SAAADI. The CDR3 runs to 17 residues. Next came a second PCR, run for roughly 6 to 11 cycles, which used a sample-barcoded 5' primer along with a J-beta primer mix. TCRdb recomputed calls from the 5' RACE reads with MiXCR, one row per CDR3 protein. The sample includes some 1.5 million distinct CDR3 sequences, under 30% of them seen just once.

V is TRBV10-2 and J is TRBJ2-7, with TRBD2 identical over 13 bases. The origin of this receptor is a woman aged 25 to 45 in good health. Material: blood. CDR3 amino acids: CASIEDRGLAGSYEQYF. CDR3 coding DNA: TGCGCCAGCATTGAGGACAGGGGACTAGCGGGGTCCTACGAGCAGTACTTC.